This T cell receptor beta chain was sequenced for a study of OX40 agonist ivuxolimab in advanced cancers. Turning to the study itself: Allowance was made for prior anti-PD-1, anti-PD-L1 or anti-CTLA-4 therapy, and roughly 39% had some.

The CDR3 has 13 amino acids. Trimming removed 8 bases from V and 4 bases from J; junction bases left unmatched: 4. Per the germline V gene, CDR1 is MDHEN and CDR2 is SYDVKM. Produced via immunoSEQ multiplex PCR; TCRdb's table is partial and in-frame only. The repertoire holds 71,000 or so clones, with approximately 90% as singletons. Study conclusions and caveats: Researchers did not establish what antigens the expanded peripheral T cells target. Partial responders dosed at 0.1-3.0 mg/kg displayed clonal expansion ranking among the lowest.

Note on this clone: What it binds is unknown.

Sequenced material: CD4+ or CD8+ T cells sorted from blood, taken in a trial of the OX40 agonist ivuxolimab. This chain links TRBV28 with TRBJ1-5; 8 positions match TRBD1. This TCR derives from an adult with an advanced solid tumor such as melanoma, head and neck, liver or kidney cancer. CDR3 DNA: TGTGCCAGCGACAGGGGTATGAATCAGCCCCAGCATTTT. The encoded protein is CASDRGMNQPQHF. The full variable domain, its missing parts supplied by reference TRBV28 and TRBJ1-5, is DVKVTQSSRYLVKRTGEKVFLECVQDMDHENMFWYRQDPGLGLRLIYFSYDVKMKEKGDIPEGYSVSREKKERFSLILESASTNQTSMYLCASDRGMNQPQHFGDGTRLSIL.